This T cell receptor beta chain derives from a study of shared clonotypes between healthy human individuals. This was a deep-level run. Libraries were prepared by immunoSEQ multiplex PCR; TCRdb keeps only in-frame clonotypes and omits some of them. The sample lists approximately 980,000 clones; 60% to 85% were seen once. As to this clone: Its specificity is unknown.

The study's findings and limits: In having few donors, the study represented limited genetic and exposure-history diversity.

The germline V gene has CDR1 LGHNA and CDR2 YSLEER. J was trimmed by 5 bases and V by 1 base; bases with no gene match: 2. The CDR3 sequence is 15 residues long. The clonotype was recovered from a young man in good health. The genes are TRBV4-3 and TRBJ1-6; 7 bases fit TRBD1. What was sequenced was memory CD4+ T cells sorted from blood. Noted subset: CD45RA-negative fraction. CDR3 amino acids: CASSQGDRDNSPLHF. CDR3 nucleotides: TGCGCCAGCAGCCAAGGTGACAGGGATAATTCACCCCTCCACTTT.